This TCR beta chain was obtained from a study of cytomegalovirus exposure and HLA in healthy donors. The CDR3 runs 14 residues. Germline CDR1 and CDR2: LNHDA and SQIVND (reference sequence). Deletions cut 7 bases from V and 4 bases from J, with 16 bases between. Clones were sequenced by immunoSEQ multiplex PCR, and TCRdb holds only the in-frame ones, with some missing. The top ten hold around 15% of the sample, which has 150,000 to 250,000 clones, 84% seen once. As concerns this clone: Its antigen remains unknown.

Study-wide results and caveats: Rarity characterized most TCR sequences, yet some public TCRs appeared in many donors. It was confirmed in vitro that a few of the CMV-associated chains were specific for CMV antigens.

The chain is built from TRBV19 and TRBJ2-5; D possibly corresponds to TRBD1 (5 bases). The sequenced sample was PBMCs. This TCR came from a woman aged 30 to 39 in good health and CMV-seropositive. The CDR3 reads CASKLKGQGETQYF. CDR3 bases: TGTGCCAGTAAACTAAAAGGACAAGGAGAGACCCAGTACTTC.